Shown below are 29 T cell receptor beta chains from a single sample sequenced in a study of blood T cell repertoires in COVID-19 (dated by TCRdb to 2020 to 2021). The receptor library was made with the immunoSEQ multiplex PCR assay. TCRdb took this table from immuneACCESS and kept in-frame rearrangements with V and J called. Such tables lack part of the clones; where checked against another copy, unresolved V genes explain under half of the gap, and the rest is unexplained. The sample has 45,000 to 65,000 clones on record, approximately 82% of them singletons. The leading ten clones occupy about 7.3% of the sample. The sequenced sample was peripheral blood. The receptors derive from a man aged 70 or older with active COVID-19.

The rearrangement joins TRBV6-6 to TRBJ1-1; no clear D. V was pared by 4 bases and J by 6 bases, with 15 bases between. The CDR3 is 14 amino acids. The germline CDR1 and CDR2 sequences are MNHNY and SVGAGI (reference sequence). The CDR3 DNA is TGTGCCAGCAGTTCGTGGCGCCAGGTTGCTGAAGCTTTCTTT. Translation gives CASSSWRQVAEAFF.

V usage is TRBV9 and J usage is TRBJ1-5, with 7 bases fitting TRBD1. The V and J ends lost 3 bases and 0 bases, in that order; junction bases with no gene match: 3. Looked up from germline, CDR1 is SGDLS and CDR2 is YYNGEE. This CDR3 has 15 residues. CDR3 DNA: TGTGCCAGCAGCGAGACAGGGTATAGCAATCAGCCCCAGCATTTT. This sequence encodes CASSETGYSNQPQHF.

This sequence joins TRBV29-1 and TRBJ2-2; 9 bases align to TRBD1. The germline V gene encodes CDR1 SQVTM and CDR2 ANQGSEA. This CDR3 is 15 amino acids long. Trimming took 5 bases from V and 2 from J; bases not matched to a gene: 6. The CDR3 sequence is CSVRTGALNTGELFF. The CDR3 DNA sequence: TGCAGCGTTAGGACAGGGGCACTTAACACCGGGGAGCTGTTTTTT.

The genes are TRBV18 and TRBJ2-3; 8 bases are shared with TRBD1. The junction had 3 bases not matched to a gene; V was cut back by 1 base and J by 6 bases. The CDR3 is 14 amino acids. Germline-derived CDR1 and CDR2 are KGHSH and LQKENI. DNA for the CDR3: TGTGCCAGCTCACCACAGGACAGGGACGATACGCAGTATTTT. Residues: CASSPQDRDDTQYF.

The chain carries TRBV28 and TRBJ2-5; tentative D call: TRBD1 (5 bases). The germline CDR1 and CDR2 sequences are MDHEN and SYDVKM. The V gene lost 2 bases and the J gene lost 1 base, with 11 bases spanning the gap. CDR3 length equals 15 residues. CDR3 DNA: TGTGCCAGCAGTTTACCCGACAGAGTCCAAGAGACCCAGTACTTC. The encoded protein is CASSLPDRVQETQYF.

V and J are TRBV7-2 and TRBJ2-3; possible D gene TRBD1, 5 bases. This CDR3 comprises 13 residues. Germline V gene lookup returns CDR1 SGHTA and CDR2 FQGNSA. V lost 0 bases and J 8 bases, leaving 9 bases between the germline ends. In nucleotides, the CDR3 is TGTGCCAGCAGCTTAGCGGTGGGGCTTACGCAGTATTTT. This translates into CASSLAVGLTQYF.

The rearrangement joins TRBV4-3 to TRBJ1-5; D is unclear. Germline V gene data show CDR1 as LGHNA and CDR2 as YSLEER. Trimming removed 0 bases at V and 0 bases at J, with 6 bases between. The CDR3 consists of 15 residues. The CDR3 reads CASSQDSYSNQPQHF. The CDR3 DNA reads as TGCGCCAGCAGCCAAGATTCTTATAGCAATCAGCCCCAGCATTTT.

The sample holds a few counts of this clone. The chain employs TRBV5-1 and TRBJ2-5; 8 bases fit TRBD1. With 7 bases clipped from V and 5 bases from J, the junction kept 7 bases outside the gene matches. Per germline, CDR1 SGHRS and CDR2 YFSETQ. CDR3 length: 13 residues. CDR3 DNA: TGCGCCAGCTCTCAGGGGGCCAGGGAGACCCAGTACTTC. Its protein is CASSQGARETQYF.

V is TRBV4-3 and J is TRBJ1-4; TRBD1 agrees at 8 bases. The J segment lost 8 bases and the V segment lost 0 bases, leaving 11 bases of the junction unmatched. The CDR3 length is 17 residues. Per germline, CDR1 LGHNA and CDR2 YSLEER. CDR3 in amino acids: CASSQDFLTGEREKLFF. The CDR3 DNA is TGCGCCAGCAGCCAAGATTTTTTGACAGGGGAGAGGGAAAAACTGTTTTTT.

J is TRBJ1-1 and V is TRBV29-1; D remains unclear. V lost 4 bases, J lost 1 base, and 7 bases lay in between. The CDR3 is 12 residues long. Germline CDR1 SQVTM, CDR2 ANQGSEA. The DNA for the CDR3 is TGCAGCGTTGCACAGCAGAACACTGAAGCTTTCTTT. It yields the protein CSVAQQNTEAFF.

V usage is TRBV4-1 and J usage is TRBJ2-7, with 7 bases lining up with TRBD1. Germline CDR1 reads MGHRA; CDR2 reads YSYEKL. The ends lost 3 bases at V and 2 bases at J; junction bases unmatched: 7. CDR3 length equals 15 residues. In DNA, the CDR3 is TGCGCCAGCAGCCAGGGGGACAGTGGGACCTACGAGCAGTACTTC. This gives the protein CASSQGDSGTYEQYF.

V is TRBV27 and J is TRBJ2-1; a possible D gene is TRBD2 (7 bases). Germline V gene sequence: CDR1 MNHEY, CDR2 SMNVEV (reference sequence). Trimming removed 7 bases at V and 3 bases at J, with 16 bases between. The CDR3 consists of 15 residues. In DNA form, the CDR3 reads TGTGCCAGCACAGGGGCCGGGGGGAACTACAATGAGCAGTTCTTC. It yields the protein CASTGAGGNYNEQFF.

The chain has TRBV5-1 and TRBJ1-5; TRBD1 matches at 8 bases. CDR1 is SGHRS, CDR2 YFSETQ, per germline. This CDR3 spans 13 amino acids. The junction had 4 bases not matched to a gene; V was cut back by 4 bases and J by 7 bases. CDR3 amino acids: CASSAGQGQPQHF. DNA for the CDR3: TGCGCCAGCAGCGCCGGACAGGGACAGCCCCAGCATTTT.

This clone was found a few times. The V and J genes are TRBV25-1 and TRBJ2-5; TRBD2 matches 7 bases. CDR1 is MGHDK, CDR2 SYGVNS, per germline. Trimming at V came to 4 bases and at J to 5 bases, leaving 4 bases not matched to a gene. The CDR3 is 13 residues long. CDR3 region: CASSVPGRETQYF. The CDR3 bases are TGTGCCAGCAGTGTCCCCGGGAGGGAGACCCAGTACTTC.

V is TRBV18 and J is TRBJ1-5; tentative D call: TRBD1 (5 bases). Trimming removed 3 bases from V and 4 bases from J, with 7 bases in between. Germline V gene sequence: CDR1 KGHSH, CDR2 LQKENI. The CDR3 sequence is 13 residues long. DNA of the CDR3: TGTGCCAGCTCACCCGGGGGGAATCAGCCCCAGCATTTT. Its translation is CASSPGGNQPQHF. Filled out from reference TRBV18 and TRBJ1-5, the complete variable domain reads NAGVMQNPRHLVRRRGQEARLRCSPMKGHSHVYWYRQLPEEGLKFMVYLQKENIIDESGMPKERFSAEFPKEGPSILRIQQVVRGDSAAYFCASSPGGNQPQHFGDGTRLSIL.

The V call is TRBV19, the J call TRBJ1-2; D is possibly TRBD1 (5 bases). The V and J ends lost 8 bases and 3 bases respectively, with 13 bases between them. The CDR3 is 13 amino acids. Germline lookup yields CDR1 LNHDA and CDR2 SQIVND (reference sequence). The CDR3 sequence is CASSQRGDYGYTF. DNA for the CDR3: TGTGCCAGTTCCCAAAGGGGTGACTATGGCTACACCTTC.

CDR3 protein: CASSAGTAGNTIYF. CDR3 DNA sequence: TGTGCCAGCAGCGCCGGGACTGCTGGAAACACCATATATTTT. This rearrangement joins TRBV7-3 to TRBJ1-3, with D perhaps TRBD1 (5 bases). The CDR3 is made up of 14 amino acids. V lost 5 bases and J lost 2, with 10 bases in between. Looked up from germline, CDR1 is SGHTA and CDR2 is FQGTGA.

This clone is a singleton in its sample. The chain employs TRBV9 and TRBJ2-2; D possibly corresponds to TRBD1 (5 bases). The CDR3 has 14 amino acids. Germline CDR1 SGDLS, CDR2 YYNGEE. V dropped 0 bases and J dropped 4 bases, with 7 bases sitting between them. CDR3 in DNA: TGTGCCAGCAGCGTAGGACAGAGCACCGGGGAGCTGTTTTTT. This codes for CASSVGQSTGELFF.

The chain employs TRBV5-5 and TRBJ2-3, with TRBD2 identical over 14 bases. Germline V gene sequence: CDR1 SGHKS, CDR2 YYEKEE (reference sequence). The junction had 6 bases not matched to a gene; V was cut back by 4 bases and J by 2 bases. The CDR3 length is 17 residues. DNA of the CDR3: TGTGCCAGCAGCATGGGACTAGCGGGGGCGACCACAGATACGCAGTATTTT. Protein sequence: CASSMGLAGATTDTQYF.

This chain links TRBV27 with TRBJ1-6; D is unresolved. CDR1 MNHEY and CDR2 SMNVEV come from the germline V gene (reference sequence). The CDR3 covers 13 residues. Trimming removed 3 bases at V and 7 bases at J, with 7 bases between. CDR3 sequence reads: CASSLRVNSPLHF. The CDR3 region has the DNA TGTGCCAGCAGTTTGCGGGTAAATTCACCCCTCCACTTT.

This chain links TRBV6-5 with TRBJ2-5; a weak D match, TRBD1 (6 bases). The germline V and J ends were trimmed by 6 bases and 7 bases, with 15 bases remaining between them. Germline V gene sequence: CDR1 MNHEY, CDR2 SVGAGI. The CDR3 loop spans 13 amino acids. Written as DNA, the CDR3 is TGTGCCAGCAGCCGGGACACCCAGGGGACCCAGTACTTC. This sequence encodes CASSRDTQGTQYF.

The V gene is TRBV7-2, the J gene TRBJ2-7, with D possibly TRBD1 on 6 matching bases. From germline, CDR1 is SGHTA and CDR2 FQGNSA. The CDR3 runs to 14 residues. The V gene lost 1 base and the J gene lost 2 bases, with 9 bases spanning the gap. The CDR3 nucleotides are TGTGCCAGCAGCTTAGTGAACAGGGCCTACGAGCAGTACTTC. It is translated as CASSLVNRAYEQYF.

The chain carries TRBV2 and TRBJ1-6, with D unclear. The germline CDR1 and CDR2 sequences are SNHLY and FYNNEI. The length of the CDR3 is 13 residues. V lost 10 bases, J lost 9 bases, and 16 bases lay in between. Here the CDR3 DNA reads TGTGCCACCCCGACATCGGCGGGTTCACCCCTCCACTTT. This translates into CATPTSAGSPLHF.

The chain is built from TRBV28 and TRBJ1-1; possible D gene TRBD1, 5 bases. In germline, CDR1 is MDHEN, CDR2 SYDVKM. V lost 11 bases and J lost 4, with 8 bases in between. The CDR3 sequence is 10 residues long. CDR3 DNA sequence: TGTGCCGCCACAGGCACTGAAGCTTTCTTT. Encoded protein: CAATGTEAFF.

This clone was seen only a few times. The chain uses TRBV19 and TRBJ1-6; D remains unclear. The CDR3 has 14 amino acids. V was shortened by 6 bases and J by 10 bases, with 16 bases between the two germline ends. The V gene's germline CDR1 is LNHDA and CDR2 SQIVND (reference sequence). In nucleotides, the CDR3 is TGTGCCAGTAGGACCACCCCGGGAGGCTCACCCCTCCACTTT. This sequence encodes CASRTTPGGSPLHF.

The chain carries TRBV6-5 and TRBJ1-5; D is uncertain. Trimming took off 8 bases at V and 4 bases at J, with 9 bases between the two ends. The germline V gene has CDR1 MNHEY and CDR2 SVGAGI. The CDR3 sequence is 12 residues long. CDR3 DNA: TGTGCCAGCGTGTCCGGGAATCAGCCCCAGCATTTT. Translating it yields CASVSGNQPQHF.

The V gene is TRBV6-1, the J gene TRBJ2-1, with 8 bases that match TRBD2. Germline lookup yields CDR1 MNHNS and CDR2 SASEGT. The V and J ends lost 0 bases and 5 bases, in that order; junction bases with no gene match: 9. This CDR3 is built from 17 residues. The CDR3 loop is CASSEAHWGRGDNEQFF. The CDR3 DNA reads TGTGCCAGCAGTGAAGCCCACTGGGGGCGGGGGGACAATGAGCAGTTCTTC.

This clone came up a few times. V is TRBV20-1 and J is TRBJ1-5, with a weak D call TRBD1 (5 bases). Germline-derived CDR1 and CDR2 are DFQATT and SNEGSKA (reference sequence). The V gene lost 3 bases and the J gene lost 0 bases, with 15 bases spanning the gap. The CDR3 covers 16 residues. The DNA for the CDR3 is TGCAGTGCTAGTCAGGGTCCCGGGCTTAGCAATCAGCCCCAGCATTTT. Its protein is CSASQGPGLSNQPQHF.

This clone has only one observation. The genes are TRBV30 and TRBJ1-4; D uncertain. The V gene's germline CDR1 is GTSNPN and CDR2 SVGIG (reference sequence). This CDR3 is built from 16 residues. Trimming removed 1 base from V and 5 bases from J, with 17 bases in between. The CDR3 loop is CAWSGGLIPRNEKLFF. CDR3 DNA: TGTGCCTGGAGTGGAGGGTTGATCCCACGAAATGAAAAACTGTTTTTT. Looking up the rest from reference TRBV30 and TRBJ1-4 gives the full variable domain: SQTIHQWPATLVQPVGSPLSLECTVEGTSNPNLYWYRQAAGRGLQLLFYSVGIGQISSEVPQNLSASRPQDRQFILSSKKLLLSDSGFYLCAWSGGLIPRNEKLFFGSGTQLSVL.